Listed here are 6 T cell receptor beta chains from one sample, sequenced in a study of regulatory T cells in long-lasting Graves disease. Time point defined: newly diagnosed GD, antithyroid drugs for less than 3 months. Construction of the TCR library relied on RNA isolated from PBMCs. Arm-PCR of CDR3 regions with iRepertoire HTBI primers generated TCR beta libraries. TCRdb fed the multiplex PCR reads into MiXCR, producing one record per CDR3 protein. The sample contains 350,000 to 500,000 distinct CDR3 sequences, roughly 15% of which appear only once. A further study also used this sample, focusing on T cells in Graves' hyperthyroidism and ophthalmopathy.

The sequences come from peripheral blood mononuclear cells (PBMCs), collected at new diagnosis, from a patient treated with antithyroid drugs. The receptor source for this set is a woman in her twenties or thirties with Graves disease.

This clonotype was observed at least ten times. V is TRBV28 and J is TRBJ2-7, with TRBD1 as a possible D gene (5 bases). The CDR3 extends over 16 amino acids. Per germline, CDR1 MDHEN and CDR2 SYDVKM. V gave up 0 bases and J gave up 2 bases, with 14 bases separating them. The CDR3 DNA sequence: TGTGCCAGCAGTTTATGGCGGCAGGGTGAGACCTACGAGCAGTACTTC. This encodes CASSLWRQGETYEQYF.

This clonotype was seen a few times. The chain uses TRBV20-1 and TRBJ1-1, with D perhaps matching TRBD1 (6 bases). Germline CDR1 DFQATT, CDR2 SNEGSKA (reference sequence). The CDR3 runs to 14 residues. V lost 2 bases and J 5 bases, leaving 15 bases between the germline ends. Here the CDR3 reads CSARLQGRETEAFF. The CDR3 DNA sequence: TGCAGTGCTAGACTACAGGGAAGGGAGACTGAAGCTTTCTTT.

This clonotype was recorded many times. This chain connects TRBV7-9 to TRBJ1-5; D unresolved. In germline, CDR1 is SEHNR, CDR2 FQNEAQ (reference sequence). This CDR3 has 13 residues. Trimming removed 4 bases from V and 4 bases from J, with 8 bases in between. DNA of the CDR3: TGTGCCAGCAGCTCCGACCCAAATCAGCCCCAGCATTTT. This gives the protein CASSSDPNQPQHF.

The chain uses TRBV6-4 and TRBJ2-1, with D tentatively TRBD2 (6 bases). Germline V gene sequence: CDR1 MRHNA, CDR2 SNTAGT. This CDR3 has 13 amino acids. The V end lost 3 bases, the J end lost 5 bases, and 8 bases lay between the germline ends. CDR3 sequence reads: CASSEEGHNEQFF. CDR3 DNA: TGTGCCAGCAGTGAGGAGGGTCACAATGAGCAGTTCTTC.

This clonotype was counted at least ten times. V is TRBV10-3 and J is TRBJ2-3; D is possibly TRBD1 (6 bases). Germline values: CDR1 ENHRY, CDR2 SYGVKD. The CDR3 totals 14 residues. The ends were cut back, 7 bases at V and 0 bases at J, with 11 bases in the middle. This chain's CDR3 is CAIKVGASTDTQYF. The CDR3 region has the DNA TGTGCCATCAAAGTGGGGGCGAGCACAGATACGCAGTATTTT.

Many counts were recorded for this clonotype. This chain joins TRBV18 and TRBJ2-7; TRBD1 is a possible D gene (6 bases). V was trimmed by 1 base and J by 4 bases, leaving 14 bases between them. The CDR3 runs 15 residues. Germline CDR1 KGHSH, CDR2 LQKENI. The CDR3 nucleotides read TGTGCCAGCTCACCACAAGGCAGGGGATCTTACGAGCAGTACTTC. Its translation: CASSPQGRGSYEQYF.